This note documents a single T cell receptor (beta chain) sequence. Profiled with immunoSEQ multiplex PCR; TCRdb holds only in-frame clones, not every one. The top ten hold approximately 3.1% of the sample, which has about 380,000 clones, 87% seen once. Those enrolled, adults aged 18 to 89 years, came from around 25 US areas. Participants had their cohort set by participant-reported clinical history. What the recovered Cohort 3 donors had was two negative PCRs, clearance, or symptom resolution. Germline CDR1 reads LGHNT; CDR2 reads FRNRAP. The CDR3 extends over 15 amino acids. V was shortened by 0 bases and J by 4 bases, with 12 bases between the two germline ends. The entry originates in a study of blood T cell repertoires in COVID-19. Looking at the study overall: From T cells, B-cell-depleted T cells, or PBMCs came the material, which was cDNA or gDNA.

The chain employs TRBV12-5 and TRBJ2-5; D possibly corresponds to TRBD2 (5 bases). The origin of this receptor is a woman aged 25 to 39 who had recovered from COVID-19. Sequences were obtained from PBMCs or T cells enriched from blood (not recorded which). The CDR3 sequence is CASGLVLGSLETQYF. CDR3 in DNA: TGTGCTAGTGGTTTGGTACTAGGATCCCTAGAGACCCAGTACTTC.